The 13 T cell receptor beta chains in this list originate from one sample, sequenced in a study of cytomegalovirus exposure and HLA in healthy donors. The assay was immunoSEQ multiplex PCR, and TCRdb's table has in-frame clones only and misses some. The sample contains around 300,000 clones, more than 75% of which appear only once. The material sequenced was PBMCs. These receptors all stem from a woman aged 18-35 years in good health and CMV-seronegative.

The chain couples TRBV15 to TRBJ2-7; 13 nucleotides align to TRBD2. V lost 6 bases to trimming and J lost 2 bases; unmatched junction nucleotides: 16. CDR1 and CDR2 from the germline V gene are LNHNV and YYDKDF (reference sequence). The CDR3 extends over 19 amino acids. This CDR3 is CATRARTGLTSGRAYEQYF. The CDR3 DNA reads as TGTGCCACCAGAGCCCGGACAGGGCTTACTAGCGGGAGGGCCTACGAGCAGTACTTC.

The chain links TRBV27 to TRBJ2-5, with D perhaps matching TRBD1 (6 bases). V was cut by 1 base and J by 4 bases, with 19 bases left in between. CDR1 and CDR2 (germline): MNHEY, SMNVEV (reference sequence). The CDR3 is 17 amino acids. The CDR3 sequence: CASSLWAPGVSAETQYF. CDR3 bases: TGTGCCAGCAGTTTATGGGCCCCAGGGGTTTCAGCAGAGACCCAGTACTTC.

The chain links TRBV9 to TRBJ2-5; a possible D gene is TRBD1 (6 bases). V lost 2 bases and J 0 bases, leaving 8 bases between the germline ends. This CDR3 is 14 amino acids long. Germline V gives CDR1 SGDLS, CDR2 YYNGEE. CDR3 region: CASSVGQYQETQYF. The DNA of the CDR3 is TGTGCCAGCAGCGTTGGACAGTACCAAGAGACCCAGTACTTC.

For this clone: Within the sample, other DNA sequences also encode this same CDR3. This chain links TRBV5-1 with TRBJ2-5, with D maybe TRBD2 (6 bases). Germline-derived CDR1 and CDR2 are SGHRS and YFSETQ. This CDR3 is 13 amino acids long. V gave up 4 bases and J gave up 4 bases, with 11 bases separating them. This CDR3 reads CASSLGGGETQYF. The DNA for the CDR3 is TGCGCCAGCAGCCTGGGGGGAGGAGAGACCCAGTACTTC.

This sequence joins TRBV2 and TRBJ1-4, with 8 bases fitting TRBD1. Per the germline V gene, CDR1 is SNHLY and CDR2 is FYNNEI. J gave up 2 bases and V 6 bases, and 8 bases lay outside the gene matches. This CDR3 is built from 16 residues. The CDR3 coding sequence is TGTGCCAGCAGCGAGTTGACAGGGGCGACTAATGAAAAACTGTTTTTT. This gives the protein CASSELTGATNEKLFF.

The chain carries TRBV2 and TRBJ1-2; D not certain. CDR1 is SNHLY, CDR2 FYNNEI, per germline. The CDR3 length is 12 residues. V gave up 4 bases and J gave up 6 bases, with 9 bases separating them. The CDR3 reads CASSVSSHGYTF. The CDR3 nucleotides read TGTGCCAGCAGTGTGAGTTCGCATGGCTACACCTTC.

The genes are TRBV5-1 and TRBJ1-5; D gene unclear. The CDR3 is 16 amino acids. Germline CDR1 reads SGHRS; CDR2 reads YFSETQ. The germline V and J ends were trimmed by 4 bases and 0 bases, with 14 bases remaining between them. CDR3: CASSPGSQNSNQPQHF. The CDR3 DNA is TGCGCCAGCAGCCCGGGGTCCCAGAATAGCAATCAGCCCCAGCATTTT.

CDR3 loop: CASSQLISSGIWYEQFF. Here the CDR3 DNA reads TGCGCCAGCAGCCAACTCATCTCTAGCGGGATTTGGTATGAGCAGTTCTTC. V usage is TRBV4-3 and J usage is TRBJ2-1; 9 bases fit TRBD2. This CDR3 region has 17 residues. J was trimmed by 8 bases and V by 2 bases; bases with no gene match: 13. Germline CDR1 LGHNA, CDR2 YSLEER.

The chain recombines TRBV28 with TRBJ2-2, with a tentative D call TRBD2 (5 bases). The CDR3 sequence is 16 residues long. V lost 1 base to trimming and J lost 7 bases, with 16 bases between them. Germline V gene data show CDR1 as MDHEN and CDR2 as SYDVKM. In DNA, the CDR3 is TGTGCCAGCAGTTTATTGAGGGAAGGGTTGGGCGGGGAGCTGTTTTTT. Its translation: CASSLLREGLGGELFF.

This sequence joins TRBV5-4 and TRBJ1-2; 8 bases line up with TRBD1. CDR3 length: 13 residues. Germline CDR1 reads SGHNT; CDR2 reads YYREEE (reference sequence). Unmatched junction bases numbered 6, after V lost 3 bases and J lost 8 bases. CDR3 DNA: TGTGCCAGCAGCTGGACAGGGTACCTCGGCTACACCTTC. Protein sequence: CASSWTGYLGYTF.

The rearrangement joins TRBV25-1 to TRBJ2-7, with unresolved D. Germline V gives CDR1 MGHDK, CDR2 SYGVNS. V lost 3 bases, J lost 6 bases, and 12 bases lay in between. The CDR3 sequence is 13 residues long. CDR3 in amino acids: CASSETELGEQYF. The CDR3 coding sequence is TGTGCCAGCAGTGAGACTGAACTCGGCGAGCAGTACTTC.

The CDR3 here is CASSSEDPGSLADTQYF. The CDR3 DNA is TGCGCCAGCAGCTCCGAAGATCCGGGGTCGCTGGCGGATACGCAGTATTTT. The chain recombines TRBV5-1 with TRBJ2-3; perhaps TRBD2 as D (5 bases). This CDR3 is 17 amino acids long. Germline V gene data show CDR1 as SGHRS and CDR2 as YFSETQ. V lost 3 bases and J lost 6, with 23 bases in between.

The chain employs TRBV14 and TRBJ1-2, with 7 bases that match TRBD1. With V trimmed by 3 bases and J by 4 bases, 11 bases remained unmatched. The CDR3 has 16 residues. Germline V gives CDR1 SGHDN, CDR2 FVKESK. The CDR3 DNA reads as TGTGCCAGCAGCCAGGGTATAGGGGGCAGTAGCTATGGCTACACCTTC. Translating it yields CASSQGIGGSSYGYTF.